The 27 T cell receptor beta chains in this list originate from one sample, sequenced in a study of T cell changes during pregnancy in multiple sclerosis. The table came from immunoSEQ multiplex PCR; TCRdb's copy has only in-frame clones and leaves some out. The sample includes over 45,000 clones, around 90% of them seen just once. The sample was peripheral blood, taken in the first trimester of pregnancy. The receptors shown here come from a female donor with multiple sclerosis, enrolled in a pregnancy study.

This clone was recorded only once. The gene calls are TRBV6-1 and TRBJ2-2; 11 bases line up with TRBD1. This CDR3 has 18 residues. Trimming at V came to 3 bases and at J to 3 bases, leaving 9 bases not matched to a gene. In germline, CDR1 is MNHNS, CDR2 SASEGT. CDR3 protein: CASSDRSTGQGDTGELFF. CDR3 nucleotides: TGTGCCAGCAGTGACCGATCTACGGGACAGGGGGACACCGGGGAGCTGTTTTTT.

This sequence joins TRBV30 and TRBJ2-7; possible D gene TRBD2, 6 bases. The CDR3 loop spans 15 amino acids. Germline CDR1 and CDR2: GTSNPN and SVGIG (reference sequence). Trimming left V 0 bases short and J 2 bases short, with 14 bases between. CDR3: CAWSVLGGAAYEQYF. For the CDR3, the DNA is TGTGCCTGGAGTGTACTAGGAGGGGCGGCCTACGAGCAGTACTTC.

The chain carries TRBV6-6 and TRBJ1-5; D is unresolved. The CDR3 is made up of 15 amino acids. V lost 0 bases and J lost 9, with 15 bases in between. Germline V gene data show CDR1 as MNHNY and CDR2 as SVGAGI (reference sequence). The CDR3 DNA reads as TGTGCCAGCAGTTACTCGATCCCTGAGGGTGGGCCCCAGCATTTT. The encoded protein is CASSYSIPEGGPQHF.

The chain joins TRBV2 to TRBJ2-2, with 10 bases identical to TRBD2. The CDR3 is 15 residues long. Germline V gene data show CDR1 as SNHLY and CDR2 as FYNNEI. The V gene end was trimmed by 9 bases and the J gene end by 7 bases; junction bases not matched to a gene: 11. In nucleotides, the CDR3 is TGTGCCAGTAGAGAACTAGCGGGGTCGGGCGGGGAGCTGTTTTTT. It is translated as CASRELAGSGGELFF.

V and J are TRBV2 and TRBJ2-1, with 12 bases identical to TRBD2. CDR1 and CDR2 from the germline V gene are SNHLY and FYNNEI. CDR3 size: 17 residues. V trimming: 7 bases; J trimming: 1 base; junction bases outside the gene matches: 8. This chain's CDR3 is CASNELAGGVSYNEQFF. The DNA for the CDR3 is TGTGCCAGCAACGAACTAGCGGGGGGTGTTTCCTACAATGAGCAGTTCTTC.

The CDR3 reads CASSKLAGDTDTQYF. DNA for the CDR3: TGTGCCAGCAGTAAACTAGCGGGGGACACAGATACGCAGTATTTT. The V and J genes are TRBV2 and TRBJ2-3; 11 nucleotides match TRBD2. V trimming: 5 bases; J trimming: 2 bases; junction bases outside the gene matches: 3. From germline, CDR1 is SNHLY and CDR2 FYNNEI. The length of the CDR3 is 15 residues.

A few counts support this clone. The chain is built from TRBV5-1 and TRBJ2-3, with 12 bases identical to TRBD2. This CDR3 is 18 amino acids long. J was trimmed by 5 bases and V by 2 bases; bases with no gene match: 12. CDR1 SGHRS and CDR2 YFSETQ come from the germline V gene. The CDR3 here is CASSFPAPSGGAEDTQYF. Here the CDR3 DNA reads TGCGCCAGCAGCTTCCCCGCCCCTAGCGGGGGGGCAGAAGATACGCAGTATTTT.

Concerning this clone itself: In the same sample, other DNA sequences code for this CDR3. The V call is TRBV7-9, the J call TRBJ2-1, with 8 bases that match TRBD2. V shed 2 bases, J shed 4 bases, and the junction held 7 bases outside the gene matches. Germline V lookup: CDR1 SEHNR, CDR2 FQNEAQ (reference sequence). This CDR3 comprises 16 residues. The CDR3 coding sequence is TGTGCCAGCAGCTTATCCCTAGCGGGTTCATACAATGAGCAGTTCTTC. Translation: CASSLSLAGSYNEQFF.

This chain links TRBV6-1 with TRBJ2-1; D ambiguous. There are 15 residues in the CDR3. Deletions cut 2 bases from V and 2 bases from J, with 10 bases between. Germline values: CDR1 MNHNS, CDR2 SASEGT. The chain's CDR3 is CASSEMAGPYNEQFF. The DNA for the CDR3 is TGTGCCAGCAGTGAAATGGCAGGTCCCTACAATGAGCAGTTCTTC.

The chain has TRBV9 and TRBJ2-3; 14 bases agree with TRBD2. The CDR3 is 17 residues long. After removal of 4 bases from V and 2 bases from J, the junction contained 6 bases not matched to a gene. CDR1 SGDLS and CDR2 YYNGEE come from the germline V gene. CDR3 nucleotide sequence: TGTGCCAGCAGCCTGGGACTAGCGGGGGATAACACAGATACGCAGTATTTT. Amino acid sequence: CASSLGLAGDNTDTQYF.

The J gene is TRBJ2-1, the V gene TRBV5-1; 9 nucleotides line up with TRBD2. Germline-derived CDR1 and CDR2 are SGHRS and YFSETQ. The CDR3 has 15 amino acids. Unmatched junction bases numbered 7, after V lost 4 bases and J lost 5 bases. The CDR3 DNA reads TGCGCCAGCAGCCTGGGACTAGCTCAACACAATGAGCAGTTCTTC. This sequence encodes CASSLGLAQHNEQFF.

This sequence joins TRBV12-5 and TRBJ1-5; tentative D call: TRBD1 (5 bases). Trimming left V 1 base short and J 7 bases short, with 11 bases between. Germline CDR1 LGHNT, CDR2 FRNRAP. The CDR3 length is 14 residues. CDR3 nucleotide sequence: TGTGCTAGTGGTTTGGGCGCCCAGGGACAGCCCCAGCATTTT. Amino acid sequence: CASGLGAQGQPQHF.

J is TRBJ1-1 and V is TRBV7-3, with D hard to call. Germline loops: CDR1 SGHTA, CDR2 FQGTGA. The CDR3 has 13 amino acids. The V and J ends lost 2 bases and 0 bases respectively, with 4 bases between them. The CDR3 loop is CASSLHMNTEAFF. DNA of the CDR3: TGTGCCAGCAGCTTACACATGAACACTGAAGCTTTCTTT.

This sequence joins TRBV2 and TRBJ1-4, with D possibly being TRBD1 (5 bases). Trimming removed 5 bases at V and 8 bases at J, with 15 bases between. Germline V gene lookup returns CDR1 SNHLY and CDR2 FYNNEI. CDR3 length equals 14 residues. Written as DNA, the CDR3 is TGTGCCAGCAGTAGTGACAGCGCAGGGGAAAAACTGTTTTTT. Translated: CASSSDSAGEKLFF.

The chain has TRBV11-1 and TRBJ1-2; D gene uncertain. CDR1 is SGHAT and CDR2 is FQDESV in the germline V gene (reference sequence). V lost 3 bases, J lost 3 bases, and 11 bases lay in between. The CDR3 covers 14 residues. The DNA of the CDR3 is TGTGCCAGCAGCTTTGATGCGCGCGACTATGGCTACACCTTC. This translates into CASSFDARDYGYTF.

The chain has TRBV30 and TRBJ1-6; D unresolved. The V gene lost 5 bases and the J gene lost 9 bases, with 14 bases spanning the gap. Germline loops: CDR1 GTSNPN, CDR2 SVGIG (reference sequence). The CDR3 loop spans 13 amino acids. The CDR3 DNA is TGTGCCTGGGGAGCCGGTTCCCCTTCACCCCTCCACTTT. This codes for CAWGAGSPSPLHF.

The V and J genes are TRBV2 and TRBJ2-7, with 7 nucleotides matching TRBD1. CDR1 and CDR2 (germline): SNHLY, FYNNEI. The CDR3 is made up of 14 amino acids. J gave up 2 bases and V 6 bases, and 7 bases lay outside the gene matches. The CDR3 DNA is TGTGCCAGCAGGGGGGACAGCCCGCCCTACGAGCAGTACTTC. Its translation: CASRGDSPPYEQYF.

V gene TRBV18 combines with J gene TRBJ2-1; TRBD1 agrees at 7 bases. This CDR3 is 16 amino acids long. CDR1 is KGHSH, CDR2 LQKENI, per germline. V dropped 0 bases and J dropped 0; count of bases not matched to a gene: 2. CDR3 in DNA: TGTGCCAGCTCACCACCCCGACAGGGCTCCTACAATGAGCAGTTCTTC. Translated: CASSPPRQGSYNEQFF.

The table lists this clone with a count of one. J is TRBJ1-1 and V is TRBV7-2; D is ambiguous. Germline V gene sequence: CDR1 SGHTA, CDR2 FQGNSA. V was clipped by 3 bases and J by 6 bases, with 11 bases between them. CDR3 size: 13 residues. The CDR3 here is CASSLRSEAEAFF. In nucleotides, the CDR3 is TGTGCCAGCAGCTTGCGGTCGGAGGCTGAAGCTTTCTTT.

The chain is built from TRBV7-9 and TRBJ2-1; 8 bases agree with TRBD2. V dropped 2 bases and J dropped 0; count of bases not matched to a gene: 3. Per germline, CDR1 SEHNR and CDR2 FQNEAQ (reference sequence). The CDR3 sequence is 16 residues long. In DNA form, the CDR3 reads TGTGCCAGCAGCTTAAGCGGGGGCCGCTCCTACAATGAGCAGTTCTTC. It codes for CASSLSGGRSYNEQFF.

This clone was picked up one time. The rearrangement joins TRBV7-2 to TRBJ2-3; D is unclear. The CDR3 runs to 14 residues. V was shortened by 0 bases and J by 2 bases, with 6 bases between the two germline ends. CDR1 SGHTA and CDR2 FQGNSA come from the germline V gene. CDR3 coding DNA: TGTGCCAGCAGCTTAGCTAGAGCCACAGATACGCAGTATTTT. Its protein product is CASSLARATDTQYF.

The rearrangement uses TRBV6-1 and TRBJ2-3; maybe TRBD1 (5 bases). This CDR3 is built from 13 residues. V was pared by 7 bases and J by 6 bases, with 14 bases between. Germline values: CDR1 MNHNS, CDR2 SASEGT. CDR3 in DNA: TGTGCCAGCACCAGGGCTGGGCGCGATACGCAGTATTTT. Its protein is CASTRAGRDTQYF.

The V call is TRBV5-4, the J call TRBJ2-7; 8 nucleotides agree with TRBD2. CDR3 length: 12 residues. The germline CDR1 and CDR2 sequences are SGHNT and YYREEE (reference sequence). V lost 4 bases, J lost 6 bases, and 3 bases stayed unmatched. CDR3 nucleotide sequence: TGTGCCAGCAGCGGACTAGCCACCGAGCAGTACTTC. Its translation: CASSGLATEQYF.

This rearrangement joins TRBV2 to TRBJ1-6; the D is unclear. The CDR3 contains 15 residues. V gave up 3 bases and J gave up 10 bases, with 16 bases separating them. Germline loops: CDR1 SNHLY, CDR2 FYNNEI. Here the CDR3 reads CASSDIGLGHSPLHF. In nucleotides, the CDR3 is TGTGCCAGCAGTGATATAGGTCTAGGTCACTCACCCCTCCACTTT.

V gene TRBV29-1 combines with J gene TRBJ2-3, with 9 positions matching TRBD1. J gave up 9 bases and V 7 bases, and 8 bases lay outside the gene matches. CDR3 length equals 12 residues. The germline V gene has CDR1 SQVTM and CDR2 ANQGSEA. The CDR3 coding sequence is TGCAGCGCCGGGACAGGGCAAGACACGCAGTATTTT. Its translation is CSAGTGQDTQYF.

The CDR3 spells CASSRQEENTGELFF. In DNA, the CDR3 is TGTGCCAGTAGTAGACAGGAGGAAAACACCGGGGAGCTGTTTTTT. The rearrangement links TRBV19 to TRBJ2-2, with a possible D match to TRBD1 (6 bases). The CDR3 runs to 15 residues. Germline V gene sequence: CDR1 LNHDA, CDR2 SQIVND (reference sequence). V dropped 4 bases and J dropped 2 bases, with 11 bases sitting between them.

The V gene is TRBV11-2, the J gene TRBJ2-3; TRBD2 agrees at 9 bases. J was trimmed by 0 bases and V by 4 bases; bases with no gene match: 5. There are 16 residues in the CDR3. CDR1 and CDR2 (germline): SGHAT, FQNNGV. CDR3 bases: TGTGCCAGCAGCTCCAGAGCGGGGGGAAGCACAGATACGCAGTATTTT. Protein: CASSSRAGGSTDTQYF.